Listed below are T cell receptor beta chains from one sample, sequenced in a study of molecular identifiers for immune sequencing clone quantification. TCRdb independently ran MiXCR on the PCR reads; one entry per CDR3 protein. Of about 330,000 distinct CDR3 sequences in the sample, 24% were seen once. Sequenced: naive CD8+ T cells from blood, with Jurkat cell RNA spiked in. The receptors were gathered from a human donor in good health. Some libraries in this study had Jurkat cell RNA spiked in. Both conserved end residues are part of each CDR3. D genes are given only for firm matches. The size entry is marked missing in some rows and otherwise reads once, few, many or a size class.

abundance	v_gene	j_gene	d_gene	CDR3aa	CDR3nt
many	TRBV12-3/TRBV12-4	TRBJ1-1	NA	CASSLLGEDTEAFF	TGTGCCAGCAGTTTATTGGGGGAGGACACTGAAGCTTTCTTT
NA	TRBV20-1	TRBJ2-1	NA	CSARYRNEQFF	TGCAGTGCTAGATATAGAAATGAGCAGTTCTTC
NA	TRBV4-1	TRBJ2-3	NA	CARSQGQGSDTQYF	TGCGCCCGCAGCCAAGGGCAGGGTTCCGATACGCAGTATTTT
few	TRBV4-3	TRBJ2-3	TRBD2	CASSQLAGDPTDTQYF	TGCGCCAGCAGCCAACTAGCGGGAGACCCCACAGATACGCAGTATTTT
many	TRBV5-4	TRBJ1-2	NA	CASSSDRLGYTF	TGTGCCAGCAGCTCGGACCGGCTTGGCTACACCTTC
many	TRBV29-1	TRBJ2-1	TRBD2	CSVDGGGWAEQFF	TGCAGCGTTGACGGGGGGGGTTGGGCTGAGCAGTTCTTC
NA	TRBV6-5	TRBJ2-6	NA	CAGRLDSSGANVLTF	TGTGCCGGCAGGCTCGACAGTTCAGGGGCCAACGTCCTGACTTTC
NA	TRBV27	TRBJ1-5	NA	CASSWSGSQPQHF	TGTGCCAGCAGTTGGTCTGGGAGTCAGCCCCAGCATTTT
once	TRBV6-2/TRBV6-3	TRBJ2-3	NA	CAHSAGSSDTQYF	TGTGCCCACTCGGCGGGATCGTCAGATACGCAGTATTTT
NA	TRBV4-1	TRBJ2-3	NA	CASSQEYRASTDTQYF	TGCGCCAGCAGCCAAGAGTACAGGGCCAGCACAGATACGCAGTATTTT
few	TRBV6-5	TRBJ1-1	TRBD1	CASSYRQGFLAEAFF	TGTGCCAGCAGTTACAGACAGGGATTTCTTGCTGAAGCTTTCTTT
NA	TRBV15	TRBJ1-1	NA	CATSIYNRMNTEAFF	TGTGCCACCAGCATTTATAACAGAATGAACACTGAAGCTTTCTTT
many	TRBV2	TRBJ1-4	TRBD1	CASRPGTVLLSFNEKLFF	TGTGCCAGCAGACCCGGGACAGTCCTATTATCCTTTAATGAAAAACTGTTTTTT
many	TRBV2	TRBJ2-4	NA	CASRRGEGKNIQYF	TGTGCCAGCAGGAGGGGAGAGGGAAAAAACATTCAGTACTTC
many	TRBV7-2	TRBJ2-1	NA	CASSQSGDMEFYNEQFF	TGTGCCAGCAGTCAAAGCGGGGACATGGAATTCTACAATGAGCAGTTCTTC
few	TRBV14	TRBJ2-7	TRBD1	CASSQEPGQGYYEQYF	TGTGCCAGCAGCCAAGAACCGGGACAGGGGTACTACGAGCAGTACTTC
many	TRBV14	TRBJ2-7	NA	CASSQTQFLYEQYF	TGTGCCAGCAGCCAAACCCAGTTTTTGTACGAGCAGTACTTC
NA	TRBV28	TRBJ2-3	NA	CASSFPVGLARGPVGTDTQYF	TGTGCCAGCAGTTTTCCCGTAGGTCTAGCGAGAGGGCCGGTAGGGACAGATACGCAGTATTTT
NA	TRBV20-1	TRBJ2-7	NA	CSATALGYEQYF	TGCAGTGCCACAGCCCTTGGTTACGAGCAGTACTTC
many	TRBV6-5	TRBJ2-3	NA	CASSYRDSTDTQYF	TGTGCCAGCAGTTATCGGGACAGCACAGATACGCAGTATTTT
many	TRBV28	TRBJ1-2	TRBD1	CASAPAGQGNYGYTF	TGTGCCAGCGCACCCGCCGGACAGGGGAACTATGGCTACACCTTC
NA	TRBV7-9	TRBJ2-7	TRBD1	CASSLVTGVIIYEQYF	TGTGCCAGCAGCTTAGTGACAGGGGTAATAATTTACGAGCAGTACTTC
many	TRBV29-1	TRBJ1-2	NA	CSVQVPAYYGYTF	TGCAGCGTCCAGGTCCCGGCGTATTATGGCTACACCTTC
few	TRBV3-1	TRBJ2-2	NA	CASSPLEVRGTGELFF	TGTGCCAGCAGCCCTCTCGAAGTTCGGGGCACCGGGGAGCTGTTTTTT